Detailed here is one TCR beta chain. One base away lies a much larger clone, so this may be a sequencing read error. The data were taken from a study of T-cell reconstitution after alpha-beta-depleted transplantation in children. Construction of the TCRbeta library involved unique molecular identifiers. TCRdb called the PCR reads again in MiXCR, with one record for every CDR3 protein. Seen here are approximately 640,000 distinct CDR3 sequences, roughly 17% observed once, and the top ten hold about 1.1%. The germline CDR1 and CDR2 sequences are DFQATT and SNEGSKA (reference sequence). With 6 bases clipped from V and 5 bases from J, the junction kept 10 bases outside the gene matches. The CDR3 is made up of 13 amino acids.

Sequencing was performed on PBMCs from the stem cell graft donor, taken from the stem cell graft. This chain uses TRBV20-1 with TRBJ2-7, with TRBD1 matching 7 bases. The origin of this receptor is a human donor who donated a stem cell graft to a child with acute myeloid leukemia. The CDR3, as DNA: TGCAGTGCCCGCCGGGGACAGTCCAACGAGCAGTACTTC. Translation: CSARRGQSNEQYF.